The entry below gives a single T cell receptor beta chain sequence along with its context. Original processing methods: Amplification of reference gene primers provided the estimated nucleated cell counts. Assay: immunoSEQ multiplex PCR; the TCRdb copy retains only in-frame clones and omits some. For V, J and clone size, that table is used; D and trimming come from the DNA. The table records about 54,000 clones, less than 90% of them present only once. The sample belongs to a study of blood T cell repertoires in COVID-19. The clonotype was recovered from a human donor in a cohort sampled during active COVID-19. The sequenced sample was peripheral blood.

In DNA form, the CDR3 reads TGTGCCAGTAGTATACGAATATCGTCTATGAACACCGGGGAGCTGTTTTTT. Translation: CASSIRISSMNTGELFF. The chain carries TRBV19 and TRBJ2-2, with D hard to call. V shed 2 bases and J shed 1 base, with 14 bases lying between them. CDR1 is LNHDA and CDR2 is SQIVND in the germline V gene (reference sequence). This CDR3 comprises 17 residues.